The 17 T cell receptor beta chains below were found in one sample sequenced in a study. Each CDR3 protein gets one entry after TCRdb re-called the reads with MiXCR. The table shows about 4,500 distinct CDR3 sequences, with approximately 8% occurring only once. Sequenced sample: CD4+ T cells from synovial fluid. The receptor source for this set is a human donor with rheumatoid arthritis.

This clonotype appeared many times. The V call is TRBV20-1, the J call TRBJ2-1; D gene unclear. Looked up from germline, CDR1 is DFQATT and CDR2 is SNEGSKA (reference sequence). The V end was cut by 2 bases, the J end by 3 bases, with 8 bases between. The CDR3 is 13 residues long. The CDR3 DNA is TGCAGTGCTAGAAATGATGGCTACAATGAGCAGTTCTTC. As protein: CSARNDGYNEQFF.

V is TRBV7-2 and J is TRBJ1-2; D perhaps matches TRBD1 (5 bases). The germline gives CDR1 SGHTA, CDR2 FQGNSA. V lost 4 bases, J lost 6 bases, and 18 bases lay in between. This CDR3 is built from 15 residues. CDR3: CASSSYLIGAHGYTF. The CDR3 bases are TGTGCCAGCAGCTCCTACTTGATAGGGGCGCATGGCTACACCTTC.

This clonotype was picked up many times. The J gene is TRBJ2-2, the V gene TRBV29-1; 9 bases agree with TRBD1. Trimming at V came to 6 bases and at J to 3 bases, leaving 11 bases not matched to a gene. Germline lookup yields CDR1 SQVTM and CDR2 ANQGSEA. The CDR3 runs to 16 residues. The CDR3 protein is CSVPRDRAVYTGELFF. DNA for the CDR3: TGCAGCGTACCCCGGGACAGGGCGGTTTACACCGGGGAGCTGTTTTTT.

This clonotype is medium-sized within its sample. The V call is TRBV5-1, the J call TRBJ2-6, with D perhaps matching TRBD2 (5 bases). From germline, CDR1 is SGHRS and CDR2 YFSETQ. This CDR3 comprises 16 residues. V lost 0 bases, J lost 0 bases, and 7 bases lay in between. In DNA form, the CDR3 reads TGCGCCAGCAGCTTGGGGGAGAGCTCTGGGGCCAACGTCCTGACTTTC. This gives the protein CASSLGESSGANVLTF.

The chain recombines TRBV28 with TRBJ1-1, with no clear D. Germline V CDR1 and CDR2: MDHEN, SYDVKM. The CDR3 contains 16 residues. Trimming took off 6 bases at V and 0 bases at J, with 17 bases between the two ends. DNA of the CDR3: TGTGCCAGCAGATATTCCCCGGGCAGAATGAACACTGAAGCTTTCTTT. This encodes CASRYSPGRMNTEAFF.

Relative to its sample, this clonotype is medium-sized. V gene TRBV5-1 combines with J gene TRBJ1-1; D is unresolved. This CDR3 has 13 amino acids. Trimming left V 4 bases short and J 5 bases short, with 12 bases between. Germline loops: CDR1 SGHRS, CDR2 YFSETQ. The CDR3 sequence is CASSQDWRTEAFF. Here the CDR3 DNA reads TGCGCCAGCAGCCAGGATTGGCGGACTGAAGCTTTCTTT.

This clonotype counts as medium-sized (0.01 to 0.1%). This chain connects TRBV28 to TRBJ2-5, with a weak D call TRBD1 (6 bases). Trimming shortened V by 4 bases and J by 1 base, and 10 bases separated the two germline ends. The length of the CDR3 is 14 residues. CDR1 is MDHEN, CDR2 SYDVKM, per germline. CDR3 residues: CASSSGQLQETQYF. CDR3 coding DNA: TGTGCCAGCAGTTCCGGACAGCTCCAAGAGACCCAGTACTTC.

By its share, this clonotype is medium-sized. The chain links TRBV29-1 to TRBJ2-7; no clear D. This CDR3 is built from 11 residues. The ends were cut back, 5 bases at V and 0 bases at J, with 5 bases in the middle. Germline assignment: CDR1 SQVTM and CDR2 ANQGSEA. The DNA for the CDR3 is TGCAGCGTTAAGAGCTCCTACGAGCAGTACTTC. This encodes CSVKSSYEQYF.

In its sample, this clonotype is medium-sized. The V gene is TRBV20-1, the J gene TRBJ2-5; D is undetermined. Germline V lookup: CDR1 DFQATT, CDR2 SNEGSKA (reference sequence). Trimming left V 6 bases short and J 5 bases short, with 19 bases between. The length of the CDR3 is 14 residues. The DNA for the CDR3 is TGCAGTGCCCAGCCGGCCAACGTTCTGGAGACCCAGTACTTC. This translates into CSAQPANVLETQYF.

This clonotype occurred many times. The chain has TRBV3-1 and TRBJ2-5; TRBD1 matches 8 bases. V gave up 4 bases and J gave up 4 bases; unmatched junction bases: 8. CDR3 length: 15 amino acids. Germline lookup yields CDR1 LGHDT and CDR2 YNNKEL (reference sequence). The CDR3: CASSRFRGRGETQYF. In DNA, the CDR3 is TGTGCCAGCAGCCGGTTCAGGGGGCGTGGAGAGACCCAGTACTTC.

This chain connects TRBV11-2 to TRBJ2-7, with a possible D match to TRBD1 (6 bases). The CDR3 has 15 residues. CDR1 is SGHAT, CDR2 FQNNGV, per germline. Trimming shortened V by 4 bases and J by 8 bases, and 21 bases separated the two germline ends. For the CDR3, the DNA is TGTGCCAGCAGCTCATCGGACAGCTCCGGACTCCAGCAGTACTTC. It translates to CASSSSDSSGLQQYF.

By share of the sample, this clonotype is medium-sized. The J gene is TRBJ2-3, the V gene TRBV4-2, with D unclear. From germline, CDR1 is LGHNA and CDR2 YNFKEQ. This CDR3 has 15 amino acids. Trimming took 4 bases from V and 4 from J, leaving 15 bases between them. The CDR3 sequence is CASSPKKGISDTQYF. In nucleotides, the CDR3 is TGTGCCAGCAGCCCCAAGAAAGGCATTTCAGATACGCAGTATTTT.

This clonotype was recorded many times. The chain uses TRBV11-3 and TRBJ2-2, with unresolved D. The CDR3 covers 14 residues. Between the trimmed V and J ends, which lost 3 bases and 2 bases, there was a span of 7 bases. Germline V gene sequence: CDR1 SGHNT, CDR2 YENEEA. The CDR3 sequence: CASSFGRNTGELFF. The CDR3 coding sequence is TGTGCCAGCAGCTTCGGTCGCAACACCGGGGAGCTGTTTTTT. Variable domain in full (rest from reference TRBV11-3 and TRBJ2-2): EAGVVQSPRYKIIEKKQPVAFWCNPISGHNTLYWYLQNLGQGPELLIRYENEEAVDDSQLPKDRFSAERLKGVDSTLKIQPAELGDSAVYLCASSFGRNTGELFFGEGSRLTVL.

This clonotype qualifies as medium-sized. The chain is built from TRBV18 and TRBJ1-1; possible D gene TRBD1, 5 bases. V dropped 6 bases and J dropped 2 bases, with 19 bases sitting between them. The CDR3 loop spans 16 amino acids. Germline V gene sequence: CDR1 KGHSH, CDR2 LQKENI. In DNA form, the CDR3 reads TGTGCCAGCTCTCAAAACCTCGGGACGGTAAACACTGAAGCTTTCTTT. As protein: CASSQNLGTVNTEAFF.

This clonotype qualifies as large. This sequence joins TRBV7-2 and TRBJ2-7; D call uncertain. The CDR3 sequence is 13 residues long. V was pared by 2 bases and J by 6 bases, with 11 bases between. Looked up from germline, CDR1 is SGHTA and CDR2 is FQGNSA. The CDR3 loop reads CASSLFNGLEQYF. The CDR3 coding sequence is TGTGCCAGCAGCTTATTCAATGGTCTCGAGCAGTACTTC.

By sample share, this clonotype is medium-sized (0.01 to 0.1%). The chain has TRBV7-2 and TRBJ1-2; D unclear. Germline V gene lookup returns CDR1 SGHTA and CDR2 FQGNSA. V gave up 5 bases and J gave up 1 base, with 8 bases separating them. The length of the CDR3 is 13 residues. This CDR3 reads CASSVSNNYGYTF. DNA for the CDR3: TGTGCCAGCAGCGTATCAAATAACTATGGCTACACCTTC. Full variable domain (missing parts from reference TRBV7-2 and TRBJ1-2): GAGVSQSPSNKVTEKGKDVELRCDPISGHTALYWYRQSLGQGLEFLIYFQGNSAPDKSGLPSDRFSAERTGGSVSTLTIQRTQQEDSAVYLCASSVSNNYGYTFGSGTRLTVV.

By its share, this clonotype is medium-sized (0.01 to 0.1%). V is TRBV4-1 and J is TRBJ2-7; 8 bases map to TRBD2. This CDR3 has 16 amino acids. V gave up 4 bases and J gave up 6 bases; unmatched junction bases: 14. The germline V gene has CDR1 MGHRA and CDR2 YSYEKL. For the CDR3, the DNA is TGCGCCAGCAGCCGCCCCCGGGCGGGGGGAGGGATCGAGCAGTACTTC. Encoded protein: CASSRPRAGGGIEQYF.